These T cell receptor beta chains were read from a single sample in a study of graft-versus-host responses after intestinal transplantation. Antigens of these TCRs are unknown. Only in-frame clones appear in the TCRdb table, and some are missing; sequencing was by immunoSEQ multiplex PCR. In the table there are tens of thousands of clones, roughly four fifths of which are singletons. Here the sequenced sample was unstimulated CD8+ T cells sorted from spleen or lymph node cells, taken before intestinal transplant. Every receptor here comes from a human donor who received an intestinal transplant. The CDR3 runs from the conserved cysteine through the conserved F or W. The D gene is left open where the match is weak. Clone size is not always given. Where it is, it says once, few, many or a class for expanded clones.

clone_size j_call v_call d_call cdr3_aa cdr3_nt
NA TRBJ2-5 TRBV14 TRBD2 CASSQARTSGRETQYF TGTGCCAGCAGCCAAGCGAGGACTAGCGGGAGGGAGACCCAGTACTTC
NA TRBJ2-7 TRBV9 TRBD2 CASSVAGLAVYEQYF TGTGCCAGCAGCGTAGCTGGGCTAGCGGTATACGAGCAGTACTTC
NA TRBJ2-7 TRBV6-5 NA CASSSAQGPYEQYF TGTGCCAGCAGTTCCGCACAGGGTCCCTACGAGCAGTACTTC
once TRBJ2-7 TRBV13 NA CASSSSGTTPRATYEQYF TGTGCCAGCAGCTCATCCGGGACAACACCCCGGGCTACCTACGAGCAGTACTTC
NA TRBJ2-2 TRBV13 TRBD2 CASSYVKLAGPVF TGTGCCAGCAGCTATGTCAAACTAGCGGGACCAGTTTTT
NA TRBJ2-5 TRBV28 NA CASSYLQGIQETQYF TGTGCCAGCAGTTACCTACAGGGAATCCAAGAGACCCAGTACTTC
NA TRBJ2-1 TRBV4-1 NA CASSQISSYNEQFF TGCGCCAGCAGCCAAATTAGCTCCTACAATGAGCAGTTCTTC
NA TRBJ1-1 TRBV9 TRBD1 CASSSGQGVTMNTEAFF TGTGCCAGCAGCAGCGGACAGGGGGTCACCATGAACACTGAAGCTTTCTTT
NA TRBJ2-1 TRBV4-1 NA CASSRHTSPNEQFF TGCGCCAGCAGCCGGCACACTAGCCCCAATGAGCAGTTCTTC
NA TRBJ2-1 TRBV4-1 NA CASSQGDGYNEQFF TGCGCCAGCAGCCAAGGTGACGGTTACAATGAGCAGTTCTTC
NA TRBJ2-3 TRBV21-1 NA CASSARTSGRTTDTQYF TGTGCCAGCAGCGCACGGACTAGCGGGAGGACCACAGATACGCAGTATTTT
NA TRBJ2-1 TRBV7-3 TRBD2 CASSPGGGGDEQFF TGTGCCAGCAGCCCGGGGGGCGGGGGGGATGAGCAGTTCTTC
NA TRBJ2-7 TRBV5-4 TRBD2 CASSSGTSGIGGTYEQYF TGTGCCAGCAGCTCCGGGACTAGCGGGATAGGGGGGACCTACGAGCAGTACTTC
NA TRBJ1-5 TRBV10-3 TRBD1 CAISESTGGNQPQHF TGTGCCATCAGTGAGTCAACAGGGGGCAATCAGCCCCAGCATTTT
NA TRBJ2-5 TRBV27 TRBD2 CASTPNGRVETQYF TGTGCCAGCACCCCCAACGGGAGGGTGGAGACCCAGTACTTC
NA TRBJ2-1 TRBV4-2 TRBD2 CASSPLSGFSYNEQFF TGTGCCAGCAGCCCTCTTAGCGGGTTCTCCTACAATGAGCAGTTCTTC
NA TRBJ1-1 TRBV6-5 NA CASVSEGNTEAFF TGTGCCAGCGTATCTGAGGGGAACACTGAAGCTTTCTTT
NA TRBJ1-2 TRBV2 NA CASSESRTNYGYTF TGTGCCAGCAGTGAAAGCAGGACTAACTATGGCTACACCTTC
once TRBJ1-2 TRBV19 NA CASSIEQWTNYGYTF TGTGCCAGTAGTATTGAACAGTGGACGAATTATGGCTACACCTTC
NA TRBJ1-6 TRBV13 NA CASSLGPGLNSPLHF TGTGCCAGCAGCTTAGGCCCGGGACTGAATTCACCCCTCCACTTT
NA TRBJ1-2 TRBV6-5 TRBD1 CASSYEGAGSGYTF TGTGCCAGCAGCTATGAGGGGGCAGGGTCGGGCTACACCTTC
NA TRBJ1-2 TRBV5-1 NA CASSLTTPTSYGYTF TGCGCCAGCAGTCTGACTACACCCACTTCCTATGGCTACACCTTC